The 30 T cell receptor beta chains below all came from one sample that was sequenced in a study of T cells in Graves' hyperthyroidism and ophthalmopathy. RNA transcripts yielded amplified TCR beta CDR3 regions. The TCR CDR3 was amplified in a first-round RT-PCR using the HTBI primer set. TCRdb itself ran the multiplex PCR reads through MiXCR, one entry per CDR3 protein. Here the sample spans approximately 600,000 distinct CDR3 sequences, 14% being singletons. Sample: blood. Receptors originate from a woman in her late teens or twenties with Graves' ophthalmopathy.

This clonotype was seen a handful of times. V and J are TRBV27 and TRBJ2-1, with 7 bases that match TRBD1. The CDR3 length is 15 residues. The germline CDR1 and CDR2 sequences are MNHEY and SMNVEV (reference sequence). The V segment lost 4 bases and the J segment 9 bases; nucleotides outside the gene matches: 12. The CDR3 bases are TGTGCCAGCAGTTCCCGGGACAGAATGAACAGTGAGCAGTTCTTC. This gives the protein CASSSRDRMNSEQFF.

Comments on this clonotype: This could be a read error, since a much larger clone is one nucleotide away. This chain joins TRBV6-1 and TRBJ1-2; 7 bases fit TRBD1. Germline CDR1 and CDR2: MNHNS and SASEGT. V shed 2 bases, J shed 8 bases, and the junction held 8 bases outside the gene matches. The length of the CDR3 is 14 residues. CDR3 region: CASSERGDSDGYTF. Written as DNA, the CDR3 is TGTGCCAGCAGTGAAAGGGGGGACAGTGACGGCTACACCTTC.

The sample holds many counts of this clonotype. This chain links TRBV30 with TRBJ2-7; D unclear. This CDR3 region has 12 residues. Trimming cost V 2 bases and J 3 bases, with 8 bases left between them. Germline V gene lookup returns CDR1 GTSNPN and CDR2 SVGIG (reference sequence). CDR3 residues: CAWSSNSYEQYF. CDR3 sequence (DNA): TGTGCCTGGAGTTCGAACAGCTACGAGCAGTACTTC.

The V and J genes are TRBV19 and TRBJ2-2, with a possible D match to TRBD2 (5 bases). The V end was cut by 3 bases, the J end by 0 bases, with 5 bases between. The V gene's germline CDR1 is LNHDA and CDR2 SQIVND (reference sequence). This CDR3 has 14 residues. CDR3 nucleotide sequence: TGTGCCAGTAGTATGGAGGCGAACACCGGGGAGCTGTTTTTT. This sequence encodes CASSMEANTGELFF.

A note on this clonotype: A read error may be the cause here, since a much bigger clone is one base away. V is TRBV6-5 and J is TRBJ1-1; TRBD1 is a possible D gene (5 bases). The CDR3 runs 18 residues. CDR1 and CDR2 (germline): MNHEY, SVGAGI. Here the CDR3 DNA reads TGTGCCAGCGGTTACTCGGGGGGATCTTATAGACAGAACACTGAAGCTTTCTTT. This translates into CASGYSGGSYRQNTEAFF.

V and J are TRBV3-1 and TRBJ2-5; 12 positions agree with TRBD2. The CDR3 runs 15 residues. Losses at the gene ends were 1 base for V and 3 bases for J; bases not matched to a gene: 0. The germline V gene has CDR1 LGHDT and CDR2 YNNKEL (reference sequence). The DNA of the CDR3 is TGTGCCAGCAGCCAAGGACTAGCGGGAGAAGAGACCCAGTACTTC. It codes for CASSQGLAGEETQYF.

This clonotype was detected ten times or more. The chain carries TRBV6-5 and TRBJ2-5, with D possibly being TRBD2 (5 bases). The CDR3 runs to 18 residues. The germline V gene has CDR1 MNHEY and CDR2 SVGAGI. Trimming removed 2 bases from V and 0 bases from J, with 19 bases in between. CDR3 protein: CASSYRLNAGIDQETQYF. In DNA form, the CDR3 reads TGTGCCAGCAGTTACCGTCTCAATGCCGGGATAGACCAAGAGACCCAGTACTTC.

This clonotype was recorded at least ten times. The chain is built from TRBV6-6 and TRBJ1-1, with 7 nucleotides matching TRBD1. Germline lookup yields CDR1 MNHNY and CDR2 SVGAGI (reference sequence). The CDR3 has 16 residues. Losses at the gene ends were 2 bases for V and 4 bases for J; bases not matched to a gene: 10. The CDR3 reads CASSYTPGTDFTEAFF. CDR3 nucleotide sequence: TGTGCCAGCAGTTACACGCCGGGGACAGATTTCACTGAAGCTTTCTTT.

This clonotype was seen many times. The chain joins TRBV30 to TRBJ2-2; 7 positions match TRBD2. The CDR3 has 16 amino acids. V gave up 3 bases and J gave up 0 bases; unmatched junction bases: 7. The germline V gene encodes CDR1 GTSNPN and CDR2 SVGIG (reference sequence). The CDR3 sequence: CAWSRDYPSNTGELFF. In nucleotides, the CDR3 is TGTGCCTGGAGCAGGGACTACCCTTCGAACACCGGGGAGCTGTTTTTT.

This clonotype was recorded many times. The rearrangement uses TRBV7-2 and TRBJ2-3; D is uncertain. CDR1 SGHTA and CDR2 FQGNSA come from the germline V gene. Trimming cost V 5 bases and J 3 bases, with 15 bases left between them. The CDR3 spans 15 residues. The CDR3: CASSPRAFGTDTQYF. In DNA form, the CDR3 reads TGTGCCAGCAGCCCCCGGGCCTTCGGTACAGATACGCAGTATTTT.

This clonotype was detected many times. This rearrangement joins TRBV18 to TRBJ2-1, with 13 bases fitting TRBD2. This CDR3 has 14 residues. Germline V CDR1 and CDR2: KGHSH, LQKENI. J lost 9 bases, V lost 9 bases, and 8 bases had no gene match. DNA for the CDR3: TGTGCCAGTCGGACTAGCGGGAGTAGGCGTGAGCAGTTCTTC. Translating gives CASRTSGSRREQFF.

The rearrangement uses TRBV5-1 and TRBJ2-1, with TRBD2 matching over 11 bases. Per germline, CDR1 SGHRS and CDR2 YFSETQ. The CDR3 extends over 18 amino acids. The trim removed 2 bases at V and 3 bases at J, leaving 10 bases unmatched. The CDR3 sequence is CASSFGTSGERGYNEQFF. In DNA, the CDR3 is TGCGCCAGCAGCTTCGGGACTAGCGGTGAGAGGGGCTACAATGAGCAGTTCTTC.

In this sample, this clonotype turned up many times. This chain links TRBV2 with TRBJ2-2, with TRBD1 identical over 10 bases. This CDR3 region has 20 residues. Germline CDR1 and CDR2: SNHLY and FYNNEI. Losses at the gene ends were 3 bases for V and 5 bases for J; bases not matched to a gene: 18. The CDR3 bases are TGTGCCAGCAGTGAGCGAGGGTTCCCGGGGGACAGGGGCTTTACCGGGGAGCTGTTTTTT. It encodes CASSERGFPGDRGFTGELFF.

This clonotype occurred a few times. V usage is TRBV29-1 and J usage is TRBJ2-3; 11 positions agree with TRBD1. Looked up from germline, CDR1 is SQVTM and CDR2 is ANQGSEA. The V segment lost 3 bases and the J segment 2 bases; nucleotides outside the gene matches: 7. This CDR3 comprises 16 residues. CDR3 loop: CSVDLSDRGPTDTQYF. The CDR3 coding sequence is TGCAGCGTTGACCTCTCGGACAGGGGGCCCACAGATACGCAGTATTTT.

Many counts were recorded for this clonotype. The rearrangement links TRBV29-1 to TRBJ2-1; 8 bases line up with TRBD2. Germline CDR1 SQVTM, CDR2 ANQGSEA. This CDR3 region has 16 residues. The J segment lost 4 bases and the V segment lost 3 bases, leaving 11 bases of the junction unmatched. The CDR3: CSVETLAGTIYNEQFF. CDR3 nucleotide sequence: TGCAGCGTTGAGACCCTAGCGGGCACGATTTACAATGAGCAGTTCTTC.

This clonotype was observed a handful of times. The chain employs TRBV9 and TRBJ1-1; tentatively, D is TRBD1 (5 bases). V was trimmed by 0 bases and J by 0 bases, leaving 6 bases between them. Germline values: CDR1 SGDLS, CDR2 YYNGEE. The CDR3 has 14 residues. CDR3 in DNA: TGTGCCAGCAGCGTAGGGACATTGAACACTGAAGCTTTCTTT. This gives the protein CASSVGTLNTEAFF.

This clonotype was recorded at least ten times. The chain uses TRBV28 and TRBJ2-5, with 10 bases that match TRBD1. The V gene end was trimmed by 7 bases and the J gene end by 4 bases; junction bases not matched to a gene: 9. CDR3 length: 15 residues. Germline CDR1 MDHEN, CDR2 SYDVKM. CDR3 residues: CASTNGQGGRETQYF. The CDR3 DNA is TGTGCCAGCACCAACGGACAGGGGGGGCGAGAGACCCAGTACTTC.

This clonotype appeared many times. The rearrangement uses TRBV6-2 or TRBV6-3 and TRBJ1-1, with TRBD1 as a possible D gene (6 bases). V was trimmed by 7 bases and J by 0 bases, leaving 18 bases between them. From germline, CDR1 is MNHEY and CDR2 SVGEGT. The CDR3 has 16 residues. Written as DNA, the CDR3 is TGTGCCAGCATACCCTCGGACAGCCTCATGAACACTGAAGCTTTCTTT. Residues: CASIPSDSLMNTEAFF.

This clonotype has just a few counts. The genes are TRBV29-1 and TRBJ1-1, with D hard to call. Between the trimmed V and J ends, which lost 2 bases and 5 bases, there was a span of 9 bases. This CDR3 has 12 residues. Germline CDR1 SQVTM, CDR2 ANQGSEA. CDR3 loop: CSVETTNTEAFF. Written as DNA, the CDR3 is TGCAGCGTTGAAACGACAAATACTGAAGCTTTCTTT.

The CDR3 sequence is CASSPWDSEQFF. The DNA of the CDR3 is TGTGCCAGCAGCCCATGGGACAGCGAGCAGTTCTTC. The V call is TRBV11-1, the J call TRBJ2-1; TRBD1 matches 7 bases. CDR1 is SGHAT and CDR2 is FQDESV in the germline V gene (reference sequence). This CDR3 has 12 amino acids. V lost 5 bases to trimming and J lost 10 bases; unmatched junction nucleotides: 5.

The chain uses TRBV5-1 and TRBJ2-2; D is possibly TRBD2 (5 bases). CDR3 size: 15 residues. Trimming removed 7 bases at V and 2 bases at J, with 15 bases between. Germline V gene data show CDR1 as SGHRS and CDR2 as YFSETQ. This CDR3 is CASLPGISNTGELFF. In DNA, the CDR3 is TGCGCCAGCCTTCCGGGGATATCAAACACCGGGGAGCTGTTTTTT.

This clonotype was recorded many times. This rearrangement joins TRBV12-3 or TRBV12-4 to TRBJ1-1; unclear D gene. V was clipped by 6 bases and J by 1 base, with 12 bases between them. The CDR3 has 14 residues. CDR3 nucleotide sequence: TGTGCCAGCAGCCTGCTGGTGGGGAACACTGAAGCTTTCTTT. Protein sequence: CASSLLVGNTEAFF.

This clonotype has ten or more counts. V is TRBV27 and J is TRBJ2-7; TRBD1 aligns across 7 bases. Germline V lookup: CDR1 MNHEY, CDR2 SMNVEV (reference sequence). The CDR3 runs to 19 residues. The V segment lost 0 bases and the J segment 0 bases; nucleotides outside the gene matches: 14. CDR3 loop: CASSLSPHPRDRVSYEQYF. The CDR3 DNA reads TGTGCCAGCAGTTTATCGCCTCACCCCCGGGACAGAGTCTCCTACGAGCAGTACTTC.

There are many counts of this clonotype. The V gene is TRBV20-1, the J gene TRBJ1-1; D is ambiguous. V gave up 5 bases and J gave up 2 bases, with 12 bases separating them. CDR1 and CDR2 from the germline V gene are DFQATT and SNEGSKA (reference sequence). The CDR3 runs to 13 residues. CDR3 DNA: TGCAGTGCTGGCCGGACGGATAACACTGAAGCTTTCTTT. As protein: CSAGRTDNTEAFF.

This clonotype was picked up a small number of times. A much larger clone lies a single base off, so this may be a read error. The chain joins TRBV20-1 to TRBJ1-2, with 7 bases fitting TRBD1. Germline values: CDR1 DFQATT, CDR2 SNEGSKA (reference sequence). CDR3 size: 15 residues. The CDR3 nucleotides read TGCAGTGCTAGCCTACCGCGGACAGGAAACTATGACTACACCTTC. Translated: CSASLPRTGNYDYTF.

There are many counts of this clonotype. This chain connects TRBV11-2 to TRBJ2-3; 7 positions match TRBD1. The CDR3 is 15 residues long. CDR1 is SGHAT, CDR2 FQNNGV, per germline. Trimming took 3 bases from V and 0 from J; bases not matched to a gene: 3. DNA of the CDR3: TGTGCCAGCAGCTTCAGGGACAGAAGCACAGATACGCAGTATTTT. This gives the protein CASSFRDRSTDTQYF.

This clonotype came up many times. CDR3 sequence: CATSSRQGIDGYGYTF. As DNA, the CDR3 is TGTGCCACCAGCAGTAGACAGGGGATAGATGGCTATGGCTACACCTTC. The chain links TRBV15 to TRBJ1-2, with TRBD1 matching over 8 bases. CDR1 is LNHNV, CDR2 YYDKDF, per germline (reference sequence). Trimming at V came to 3 bases and at J to 4 bases, leaving 10 bases not matched to a gene. This CDR3 has 16 amino acids.

The chain uses TRBV18 and TRBJ2-7; D is unresolved. CDR1 and CDR2 (germline): KGHSH, LQKENI. CDR3 length: 14 amino acids. The V and J ends lost 1 base and 3 bases respectively, with 10 bases between them. CDR3 amino acids: CASSPLPRSYEQYF. The CDR3, as DNA: TGTGCCAGCTCACCACTGCCCAGAAGCTACGAGCAGTACTTC. Drawing the rest from reference TRBV18 and TRBJ2-7, the complete variable domain is NAGVMQNPRHLVRRRGQEARLRCSPMKGHSHVYWYRQLPEEGLKFMVYLQKENIIDESGMPKERFSAEFPKEGPSILRIQQVVRGDSAAYFCASSPLPRSYEQYFGPGTRLTVT.

Many counts were recorded for this clonotype. V is TRBV7-2 and J is TRBJ2-1; D may correspond to TRBD1 or TRBD2 (5 bases each). CDR3 length: 18 residues. Looked up from germline, CDR1 is SGHTA and CDR2 is FQGNSA. Trimming pared 4 bases from V and 10 bases from J, leaving 29 bases between. CDR3 sequence (DNA): TGTGCCAGCAGCTCCGACAGTGAGGGACGGGCCGCATGGGAGGAGCAGTTCTTC. Translation: CASSSDSEGRAAWEEQFF.

This clonotype was counted many times. This chain connects TRBV3-1 to TRBJ2-4; perhaps D is TRBD1 or TRBD2 (5 bases each). Trimming cost V 0 bases and J 7 bases, with 7 bases left between them. This CDR3 is built from 13 residues. Germline lookup yields CDR1 LGHDT and CDR2 YNNKEL (reference sequence). The CDR3 protein is CASSQDWGNIQYF. CDR3 DNA sequence: TGTGCCAGCAGCCAAGATTGGGGGAACATTCAGTACTTC.